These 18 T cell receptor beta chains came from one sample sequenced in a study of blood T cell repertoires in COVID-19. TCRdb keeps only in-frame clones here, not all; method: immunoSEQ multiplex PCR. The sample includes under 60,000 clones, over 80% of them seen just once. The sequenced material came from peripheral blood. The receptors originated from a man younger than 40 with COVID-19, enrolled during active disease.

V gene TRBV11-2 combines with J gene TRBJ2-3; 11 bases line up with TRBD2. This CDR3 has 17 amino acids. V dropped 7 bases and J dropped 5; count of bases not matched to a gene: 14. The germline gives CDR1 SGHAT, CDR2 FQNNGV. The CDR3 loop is CASTQPRSGRVRDTQYF. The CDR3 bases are TGTGCCAGCACCCAACCACGTAGCGGGAGGGTAAGAGATACGCAGTATTTT.

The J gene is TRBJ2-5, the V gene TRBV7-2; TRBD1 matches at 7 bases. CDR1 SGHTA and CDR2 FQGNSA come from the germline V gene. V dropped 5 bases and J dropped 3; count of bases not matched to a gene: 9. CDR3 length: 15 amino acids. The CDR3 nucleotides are TGTGCCAGCAGCCCCGCCGGGACAGTTAAAGAGACCCAGTACTTC. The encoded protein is CASSPAGTVKETQYF.

The chain's CDR3 is CASSRDSNTEAFF. The CDR3 nucleotides are TGTGCCAGCAGCAGGGACAGTAACACTGAAGCTTTCTTT. The chain carries TRBV6-4 and TRBJ1-1; 7 bases match TRBD1. This CDR3 is built from 13 residues. The V gene end was trimmed by 6 bases and the J gene end by 2 bases; junction bases not matched to a gene: 3. Germline CDR1 reads MRHNA; CDR2 reads SNTAGT.

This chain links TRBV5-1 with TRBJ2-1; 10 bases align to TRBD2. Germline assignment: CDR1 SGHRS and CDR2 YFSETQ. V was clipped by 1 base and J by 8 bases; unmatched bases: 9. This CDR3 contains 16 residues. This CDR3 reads CASSLYPGLARDEQFF. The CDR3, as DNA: TGCGCCAGCAGCTTGTATCCGGGACTAGCGCGGGATGAGCAGTTCTTC.

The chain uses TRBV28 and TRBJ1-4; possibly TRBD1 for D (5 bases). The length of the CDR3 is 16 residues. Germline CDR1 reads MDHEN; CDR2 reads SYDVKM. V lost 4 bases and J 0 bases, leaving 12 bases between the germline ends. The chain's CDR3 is CASSSPREATNEKLFF. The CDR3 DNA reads TGTGCCAGCAGTTCCCCCAGGGAGGCAACTAATGAAAAACTGTTTTTT.

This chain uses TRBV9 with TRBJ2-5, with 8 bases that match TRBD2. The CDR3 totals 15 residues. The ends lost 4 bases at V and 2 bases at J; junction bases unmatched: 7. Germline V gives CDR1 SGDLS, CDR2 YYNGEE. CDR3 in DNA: TGTGCCAGCAGCCCCCTGGCTAGCGGGCAAGAGACCCAGTACTTC. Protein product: CASSPLASGQETQYF.

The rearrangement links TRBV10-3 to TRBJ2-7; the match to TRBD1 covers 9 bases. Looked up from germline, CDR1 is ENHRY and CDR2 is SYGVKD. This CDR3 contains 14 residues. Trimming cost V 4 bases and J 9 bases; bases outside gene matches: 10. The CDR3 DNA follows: TGTGCCATCAGTGTCGCTCGGACAGGGGACGGGCAGTACTTC. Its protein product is CAISVARTGDGQYF.

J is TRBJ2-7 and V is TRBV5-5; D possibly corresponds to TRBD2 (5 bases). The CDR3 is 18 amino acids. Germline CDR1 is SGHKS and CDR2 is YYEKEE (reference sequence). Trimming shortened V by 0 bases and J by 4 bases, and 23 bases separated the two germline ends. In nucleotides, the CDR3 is TGTGCCAGCAGCTTGGTGAGGGCCAGATCACATCTTCCGTACGAGCAGTACTTC. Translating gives CASSLVRARSHLPYEQYF.

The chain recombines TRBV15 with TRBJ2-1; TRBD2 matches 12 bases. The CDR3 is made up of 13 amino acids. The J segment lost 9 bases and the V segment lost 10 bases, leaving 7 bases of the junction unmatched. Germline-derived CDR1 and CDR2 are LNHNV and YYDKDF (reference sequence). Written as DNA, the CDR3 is TGTGCCAGTACTAGCGGGAGGAATCGTGAGCAGTTCTTC. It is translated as CASTSGRNREQFF.

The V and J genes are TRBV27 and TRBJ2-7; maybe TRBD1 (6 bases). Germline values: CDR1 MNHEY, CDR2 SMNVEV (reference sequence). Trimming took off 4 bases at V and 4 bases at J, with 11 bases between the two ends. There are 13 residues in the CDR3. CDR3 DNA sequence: TGTGCCAGCAGTTCAGGGGAGTCGTACGAGCAGTACTTC. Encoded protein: CASSSGESYEQYF.

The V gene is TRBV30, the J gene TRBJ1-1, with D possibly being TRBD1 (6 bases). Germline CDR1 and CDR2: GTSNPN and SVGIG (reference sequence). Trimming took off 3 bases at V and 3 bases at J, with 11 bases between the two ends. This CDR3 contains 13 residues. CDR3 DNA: TGTGCCTGGAGAACAGGGTTGGACACTGAAGCTTTCTTT. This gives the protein CAWRTGLDTEAFF.

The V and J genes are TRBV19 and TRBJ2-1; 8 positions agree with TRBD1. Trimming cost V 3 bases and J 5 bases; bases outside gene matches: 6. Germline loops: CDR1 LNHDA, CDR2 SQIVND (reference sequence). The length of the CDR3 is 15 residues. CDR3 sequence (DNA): TGTGCCAGTAGTATCGGGACAGGTACAGACAATGAGCAGTTCTTC. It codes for CASSIGTGTDNEQFF.

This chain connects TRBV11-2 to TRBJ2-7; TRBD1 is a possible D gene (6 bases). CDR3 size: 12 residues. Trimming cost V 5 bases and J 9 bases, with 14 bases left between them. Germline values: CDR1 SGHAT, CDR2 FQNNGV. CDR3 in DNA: TGTGCCAGCAGCCCAGACAGGCAGCCGCAGTACTTC. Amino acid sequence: CASSPDRQPQYF.

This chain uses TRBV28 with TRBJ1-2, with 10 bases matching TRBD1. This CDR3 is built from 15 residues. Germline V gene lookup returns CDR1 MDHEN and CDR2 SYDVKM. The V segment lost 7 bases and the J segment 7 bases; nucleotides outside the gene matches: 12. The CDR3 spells CASTLIGDRGFGYTF. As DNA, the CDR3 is TGTGCCAGCACCCTAATAGGGGACAGGGGTTTTGGCTACACCTTC.

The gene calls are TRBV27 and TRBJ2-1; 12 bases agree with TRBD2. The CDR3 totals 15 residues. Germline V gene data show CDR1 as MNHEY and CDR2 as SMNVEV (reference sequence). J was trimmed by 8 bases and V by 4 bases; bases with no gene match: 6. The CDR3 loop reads CASSSLAGGLDEQFF. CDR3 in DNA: TGTGCCAGCAGTTCCCTAGCGGGAGGGCTGGATGAGCAGTTCTTC.

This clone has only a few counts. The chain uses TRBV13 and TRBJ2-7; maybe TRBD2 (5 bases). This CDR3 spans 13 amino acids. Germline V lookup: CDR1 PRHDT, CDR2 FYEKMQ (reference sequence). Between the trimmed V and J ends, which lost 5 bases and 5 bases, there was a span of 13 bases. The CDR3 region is CASSAGLGHEQYF. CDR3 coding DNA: TGTGCCAGCAGCGCTGGACTGGGCCACGAGCAGTACTTC.

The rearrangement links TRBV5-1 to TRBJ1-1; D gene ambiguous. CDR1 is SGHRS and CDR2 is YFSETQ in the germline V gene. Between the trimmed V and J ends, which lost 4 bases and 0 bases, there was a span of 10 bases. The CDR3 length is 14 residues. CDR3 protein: CASSAGLMNTEAFF. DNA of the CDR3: TGCGCCAGCAGCGCAGGTCTCATGAACACTGAAGCTTTCTTT.

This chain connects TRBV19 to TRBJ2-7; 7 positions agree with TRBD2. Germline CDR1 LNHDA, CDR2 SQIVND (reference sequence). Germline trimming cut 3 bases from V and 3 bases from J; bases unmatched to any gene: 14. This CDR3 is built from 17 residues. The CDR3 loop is CASSMTLGRGRNYEQYF. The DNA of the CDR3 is TGTGCCAGTAGTATGACCCTGGGGAGGGGCAGAAACTACGAGCAGTACTTC.